A selection of T cell receptor beta chains follows, all from one sample in a study of T-cell reconstitution after alpha-beta-depleted transplantation in children. TCRdb re-called the PCR reads through MiXCR, storing one row per CDR3 protein. This table holds hundreds of thousands of distinct CDR3 sequences, roughly 13% found once. Sequenced material: PBMCs, mostly from graft donor cells, taken 360 days after TCRalphabeta/CD19-depleted stem cell transplant. The receptors shown here come from a male patient younger than 18 who had a stem cell transplant for acute myeloid leukemia, so the T cells may come from the graft donor. CDR3s include the opening cysteine and the closing phenylalanine or tryptophan. The D gene is left open where the match is weak. The size entry is marked missing in some rows and otherwise reads once, few, many or a size class.

CDR3	DNA	J	D	V	size
CAIGARGRASRGGDEQFF	TGTGCCATCGGGGCGCGTGGGAGGGCCTCGCGAGGGGGCGATGAGCAGTTCTTC	TRBJ2-1	.	TRBV10-3	.
CSGTGTGSYEQYF	TGCAGCGGTACCGGGACGGGTTCCTACGAGCAGTACTTC	TRBJ2-7	.	TRBV29-1	.
CASSLVAMTPQRTGNQPQHF	TGTGCCAGCAGCTTGGTGGCAATGACTCCCCAAAGGACAGGTAATCAGCCCCAGCATTTT	TRBJ1-5	TRBD1	TRBV5-4	.
CSVEDLGTGNYEQYF	TGCAGCGTTGAAGATCTCGGGACAGGAAACTACGAGCAGTACTTC	TRBJ2-7	TRBD1	TRBV29-1	.
CSANRPAIQETQYF	TGCAGTGCTAATCGGCCCGCTATTCAAGAGACCCAGTACTTC	TRBJ2-5	.	TRBV20-1	.
CASSLDDHEKLFF	TGTGCCAGCAGCCTCGACGACCATGAAAAACTGTTTTTT	TRBJ1-4	.	TRBV28	.
CSARDPGTQAETQYF	TGCAGTGCTAGAGATCCAGGGACGCAGGCAGAGACCCAGTACTTC	TRBJ2-5	.	TRBV20-1	.
CASSFGFPYEQYF	TGTGCCAGCAGTTTCGGCTTCCCCTACGAGCAGTACTTC	TRBJ2-7	.	TRBV6-2/TRBV6-3	many
CASREPRRASYEQYF	TGTGCCAGCAGAGAACCTCGCAGGGCCTCCTACGAGCAGTACTTC	TRBJ2-7	.	TRBV28	few
CASSPGNKIMNTEAFF	TGTGCCAGCTCACCAGGAAATAAGATCATGAACACTGAAGCTTTCTTT	TRBJ1-1	.	TRBV18	few
CASRPTRTHQETQYF	TGTGCCAGCAGACCCACTAGGACCCACCAAGAGACCCAGTACTTC	TRBJ2-5	.	TRBV12-3/TRBV12-4	.
CASSFGTGIDNEQFF	TGTGCCAGCAGTTTCGGGACTGGGATCGACAATGAGCAGTTCTTC	TRBJ2-1	.	TRBV12-3/TRBV12-4	few
CASSPLDNYGYTF	TGTGCCAGCTCACCACTGGACAACTATGGCTACACCTTC	TRBJ1-2	.	TRBV18	many
CASSAGYEQYF	TGTGCCAGCAGTGCAGGCTACGAGCAGTACTTC	TRBJ2-7	.	TRBV27	many
CASERDSGANVLTF	TGTGCCTCCGAGCGGGATTCTGGGGCCAACGTCCTGACTTTC	TRBJ2-6	TRBD2	TRBV10-3	.
CASSYLGQTYEQYF	TGTGCCAGCAGTTACTTGGGACAGACCTACGAGCAGTACTTC	TRBJ2-7	TRBD1	TRBV6-5	few
CASSYYGLAGGNEQFF	TGTGCCAGCAGCTACTATGGACTAGCGGGAGGGAATGAGCAGTTCTTC	TRBJ2-1	TRBD2	TRBV6-2/TRBV6-3	.
CSASPGQGHEQYF	TGCAGTGCTAGTCCGGGACAGGGCCACGAGCAGTACTTC	TRBJ2-7	TRBD1	TRBV20-1	few
CASSLARSTHEQYF	TGTGCCAGCAGCTTAGCACGATCAACCCACGAGCAGTACTTC	TRBJ2-7	.	TRBV7-2	.
CASSQDFRQGGTETQYF	TGCGCCAGCAGCCAAGATTTTCGCCAGGGAGGTACAGAGACCCAGTACTTC	TRBJ2-5	.	TRBV4-3	few
CASSLEHYEQYF	TGTGCCAGCAGTTTAGAACACTACGAGCAGTACTTC	TRBJ2-7	.	TRBV12-3/TRBV12-4	.
CASSYRTPGAGANVLTF	TGTGCCAGCAGTTACAGGACGCCGGGGGCTGGGGCCAACGTCCTGACTTTC	TRBJ2-6	.	TRBV6-2/TRBV6-3	.
CSVGGTSNHNEQFF	TGCAGCGTTGGCGGGACTAGTAATCACAATGAGCAGTTCTTC	TRBJ2-1	TRBD2	TRBV29-1	.
CAGNLRSYNEQFF	TGTGCCGGTAACTTGCGCTCCTACAATGAGCAGTTCTTC	TRBJ2-1	.	TRBV28	.
CASSDGGNHRGNSPLHF	TGTGCCAGCAGTGACGGTGGCAACCACAGGGGTAATTCACCCCTCCACTTT	TRBJ1-6	TRBD1	TRBV6-4	few
CASSLENEQYF	TGCGCCAGCAGCTTGGAGAACGAGCAGTACTTC	TRBJ2-7	.	TRBV5-1	few
CASSFRLGDTQYF	TGTGCCAGCAGTTTCCGGCTTGGAGATACGCAGTATTTT	TRBJ2-3	.	TRBV28	many
CASRDGELFF	TGTGCCAGCAGGGACGGGGAGCTGTTTTTT	TRBJ2-2	.	TRBV6-2/TRBV6-3	many
CSAYAPSNEQFF	TGCAGCGCCTATGCTCCGTCCAATGAGCAGTTCTTC	TRBJ2-1	.	TRBV29-1	.
CASSRGLLTGELFF	TGTGCCAGCAGTAGGGGGTTACTCACCGGGGAGCTGTTTTTT	TRBJ2-2	.	TRBV11-2	.
CASSSTSVGTEAFF	TGTGCCAGCAGTTCCACCTCAGTTGGCACTGAAGCTTTCTTT	TRBJ1-1	.	TRBV12-3/TRBV12-4	many
CAIRGLADINEQFF	TGTGCCATCCGGGGACTAGCGGACATCAATGAGCAGTTCTTC	TRBJ2-1	TRBD2	TRBV6-1	.
CASSFFGEGKETQYF	TGTGCCAGCAGTTTTTTCGGCGAGGGGAAAGAGACCCAGTACTTC	TRBJ2-5	.	TRBV28	few
CSVLPGLRYEQYF	TGCAGTGTCCTCCCGGGACTCCGCTACGAGCAGTACTTC	TRBJ2-7	.	TRBV20-1	many
CASSLFGSSYNEQFF	TGTGCCAGCAGTTTGTTCGGGAGCTCCTACAATGAGCAGTTCTTC	TRBJ2-1	.	TRBV27	few
CASSRGTIPSYEQYF	TGTGCCAGCAGCCGAGGAACTATCCCGTCCTACGAGCAGTACTTC	TRBJ2-7	.	TRBV7-8	.
CASRKGVYTEAFF	TGTGCCAGCAGAAAAGGGGTTTACACTGAAGCTTTCTTT	TRBJ1-1	.	TRBV13	.
CASGRGSASQETQYF	TGTGCCAGCGGAAGAGGGAGCGCGAGTCAAGAGACCCAGTACTTC	TRBJ2-5	.	TRBV6-2/TRBV6-3	few
CSVETGDSYNEQFF	TGCAGCGTTGAGACAGGGGACTCCTACAATGAGCAGTTCTTC	TRBJ2-1	TRBD1	TRBV29-1	many
CATSRVPLAGGTGELFF	TGTGCCACCAGCAGAGTCCCTTTAGCGGGGGGGACCGGGGAGCTGTTTTTT	TRBJ2-2	TRBD2	TRBV15	many
CASSFGRVVYEQYF	TGTGCCAGCTCGTTCGGACGAGTTGTCTACGAGCAGTACTTC	TRBJ2-7	.	TRBV18	.
CSVLDRDSGNTIYF	TGCAGCGTTCTAGACCGGGACAGTGGAAACACCATATATTTT	TRBJ1-3	TRBD1	TRBV29-1	few
CSAPGGQGAFF	TGCAGTGCCCCGGGTGGGCAGGGGGCTTTCTTT	TRBJ1-1	.	TRBV20-1	.
CASSQDYSPSGSYEQYF	TGCGCCAGCAGCCAAGATTACTCCCCTAGCGGATCCTACGAGCAGTACTTC	TRBJ2-7	TRBD2	TRBV4-1	.
CASTLSGIPNTGELFF	TGTGCCAGCACCCTCTCAGGGATCCCGAACACCGGGGAGCTGTTTTTT	TRBJ2-2	.	TRBV12-3/TRBV12-4	many
CASSSDRSTYEQYF	TGTGCCAGCAGCTCGGACAGGTCCACCTACGAGCAGTACTTC	TRBJ2-7	TRBD1	TRBV7-3	.
CASSSGTGRTDTQYF	TGCGCCAGCAGCTCAGGGACAGGGAGGACAGATACGCAGTATTTT	TRBJ2-3	TRBD1	TRBV5-1	.
CASVPPHSEAFF	TGTGCCAGCGTCCCCCCTCACAGTGAAGCTTTCTTT	TRBJ1-1	.	TRBV28	few
CASSKGGRGSGELFF	TGTGCCAGCAGCAAGGGGGGGAGGGGCTCCGGGGAGCTGTTTTTT	TRBJ2-2	.	TRBV21-1	few
CSASLTARNTEAFF	TGCAGTGCTAGTCTGACAGCTCGGAACACTGAAGCTTTCTTT	TRBJ1-1	.	TRBV20-1	.
CASSISLGPSTDTQYF	TGTGCCAGCAGTATCTCTCTAGGCCCTAGCACAGATACGCAGTATTTT	TRBJ2-3	.	TRBV28	few
CSVVGGRRSGNTIYF	TGCAGCGTTGTGGGGGGGCGACGCTCTGGAAACACCATATATTTT	TRBJ1-3	.	TRBV29-1	.
CSAQRDYLLQETQYF	TGCAGTGCCCAAAGGGACTATCTACTTCAAGAGACCCAGTACTTC	TRBJ2-5	TRBD2	TRBV20-1	few